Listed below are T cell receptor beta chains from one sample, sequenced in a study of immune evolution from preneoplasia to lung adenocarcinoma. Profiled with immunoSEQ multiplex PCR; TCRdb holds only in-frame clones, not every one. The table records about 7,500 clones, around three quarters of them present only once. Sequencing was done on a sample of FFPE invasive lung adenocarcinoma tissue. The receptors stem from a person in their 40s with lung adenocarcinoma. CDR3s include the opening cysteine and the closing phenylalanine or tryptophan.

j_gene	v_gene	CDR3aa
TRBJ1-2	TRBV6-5	CASSSYGGGGYTF
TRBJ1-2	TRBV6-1	CASNPTGGAYGGYTF
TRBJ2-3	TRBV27	CASSLVGLAGPEDTQYF
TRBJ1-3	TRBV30	CAGDRGSGNTIYF
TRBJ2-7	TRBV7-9	CASSLGQNEQYF
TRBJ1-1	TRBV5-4	CASSPQGSWNTEAFF
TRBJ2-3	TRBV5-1	CASSRLTSGTADTQYF
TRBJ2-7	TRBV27	CASSFGGGEQYF
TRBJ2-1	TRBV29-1	CSVETGVVNEQFF
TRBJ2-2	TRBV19	CASSRRTGPYTGELFF
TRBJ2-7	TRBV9	CASSVDGADRRYF
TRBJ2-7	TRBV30	CAWIRTGGAEQYF
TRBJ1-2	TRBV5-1	CASNPGGGGQVVGYTF
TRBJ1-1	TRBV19	CASQGVARTEAFF
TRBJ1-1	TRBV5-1	CASSSFGGRGTEAFF
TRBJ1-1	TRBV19	CASRTLPGPEAFF
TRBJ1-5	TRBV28	CASSLMAGGQPQHF
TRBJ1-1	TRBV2	CASSEFRGGNTEAFF
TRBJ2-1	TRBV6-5	CASSPGNSYNEQFF
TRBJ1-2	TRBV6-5	CASRAGNYGYTF
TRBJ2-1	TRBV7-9	CASSLVGSGFSYNEQFF
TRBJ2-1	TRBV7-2	CASSSIPGSGGYNEQFF
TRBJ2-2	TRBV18	CASSPPPGQYTGELFF
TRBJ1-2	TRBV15	CATSRDGVLGNYGYTF
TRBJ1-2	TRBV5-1	CASSPGTGAKSYTF
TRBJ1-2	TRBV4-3	CASSRADRQGADGYTF
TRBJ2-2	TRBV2	CASSVTSGGELFF
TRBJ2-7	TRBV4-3	CASSQDFRTGSYEQYF
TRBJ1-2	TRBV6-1	CASTRGRDYGYTF
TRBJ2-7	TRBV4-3	CASSQDSEMTYEQYF
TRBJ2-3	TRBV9	CASSGVVPGLAGADTQYF
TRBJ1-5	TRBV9	CASSVESKIQPQHF
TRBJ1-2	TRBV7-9	CASSSIGHRSPINYGYTF
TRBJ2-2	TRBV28	CASSSRDLNTGELFF
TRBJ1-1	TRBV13	CASRYGVNTEAFF
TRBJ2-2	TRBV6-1	CATFWGGNTGELFF
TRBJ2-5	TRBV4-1	CASSRGSGGREETQYF
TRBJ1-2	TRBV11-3	CASSPRDNRRGRYGYTF
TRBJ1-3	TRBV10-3	CAISEKQVLRDRGNTIYF
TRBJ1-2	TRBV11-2	CASSPTPGADDTF
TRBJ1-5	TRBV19	CASSTTGGGQPQHF
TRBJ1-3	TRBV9	CASSTWTGSFPSGNTIYF
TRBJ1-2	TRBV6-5	CASSGGVYGYTF
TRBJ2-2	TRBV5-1	CASSLTGGGTGELFF
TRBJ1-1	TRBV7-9	CASSKEMNTEAFF
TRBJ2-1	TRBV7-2	CASSPTGVSYNEQFF